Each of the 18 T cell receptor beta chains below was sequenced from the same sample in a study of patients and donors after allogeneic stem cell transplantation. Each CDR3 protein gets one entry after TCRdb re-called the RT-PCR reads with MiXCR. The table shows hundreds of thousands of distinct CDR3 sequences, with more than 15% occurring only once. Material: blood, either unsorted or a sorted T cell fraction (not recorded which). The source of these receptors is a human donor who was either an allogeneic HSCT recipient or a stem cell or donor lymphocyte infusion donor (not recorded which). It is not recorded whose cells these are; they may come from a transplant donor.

Here the CDR3 reads CASSQTSVLETQYF. The CDR3 DNA reads as TGTGCCAGCAGCCAGACTAGCGTATTAGAGACCCAGTACTTC. V and J are TRBV3-1 and TRBJ2-5; TRBD2 aligns across 8 bases. Germline-derived CDR1 and CDR2 are LGHDT and YNNKEL (reference sequence). The ends lost 3 bases at V and 4 bases at J; junction bases unmatched: 4. This CDR3 contains 14 residues.

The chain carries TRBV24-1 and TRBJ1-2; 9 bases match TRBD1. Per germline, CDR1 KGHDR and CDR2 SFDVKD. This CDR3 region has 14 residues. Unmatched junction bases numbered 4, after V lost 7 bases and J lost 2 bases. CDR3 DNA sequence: TGTGCCACCAGAGCCGGGACAGGGAACTATGGCTACACCTTC. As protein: CATRAGTGNYGYTF.

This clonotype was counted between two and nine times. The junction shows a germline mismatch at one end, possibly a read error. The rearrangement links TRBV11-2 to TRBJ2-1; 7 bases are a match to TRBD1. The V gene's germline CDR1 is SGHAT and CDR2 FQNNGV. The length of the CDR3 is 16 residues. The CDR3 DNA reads TGTGCCAGCACCACCGGGACAGCCTTCTCCCACAATGAGCAGTTCTTC. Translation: CASTTGTAFSHNEQFF.

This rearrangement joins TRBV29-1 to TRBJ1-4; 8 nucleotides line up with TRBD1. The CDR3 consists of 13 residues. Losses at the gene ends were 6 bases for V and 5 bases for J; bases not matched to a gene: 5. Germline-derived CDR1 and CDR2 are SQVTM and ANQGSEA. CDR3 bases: TGCAGCGTGGACAGGGATGGGAATGAAAAACTGTTTTTT. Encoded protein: CSVDRDGNEKLFF.

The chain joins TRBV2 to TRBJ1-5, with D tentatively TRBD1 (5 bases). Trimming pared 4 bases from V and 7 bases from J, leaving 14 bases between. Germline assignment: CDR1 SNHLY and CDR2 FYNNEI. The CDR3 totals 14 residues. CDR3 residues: CASSAEAGPQPQHF. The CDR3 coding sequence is TGTGCCAGCAGTGCCGAGGCAGGGCCCCAGCCCCAGCATTTT.

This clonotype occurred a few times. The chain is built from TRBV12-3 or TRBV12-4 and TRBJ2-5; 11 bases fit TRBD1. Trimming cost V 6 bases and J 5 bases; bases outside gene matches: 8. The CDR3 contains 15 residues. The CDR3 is CASSQRTGGEETQYF. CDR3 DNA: TGTGCCAGCAGCCAACGGACAGGGGGCGAGGAGACCCAGTACTTC.

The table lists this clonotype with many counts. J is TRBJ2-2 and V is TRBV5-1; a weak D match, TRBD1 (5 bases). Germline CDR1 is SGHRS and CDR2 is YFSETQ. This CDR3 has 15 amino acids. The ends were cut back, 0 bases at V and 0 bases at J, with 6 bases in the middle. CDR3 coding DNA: TGCGCCAGCAGCTTGGCCAGGGCGAACACCGGGGAGCTGTTTTTT. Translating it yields CASSLARANTGELFF.

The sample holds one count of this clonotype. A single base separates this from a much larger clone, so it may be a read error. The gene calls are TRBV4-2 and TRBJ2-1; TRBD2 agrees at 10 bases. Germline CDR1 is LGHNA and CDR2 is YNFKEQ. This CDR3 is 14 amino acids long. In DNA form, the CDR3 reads TGTGCCGGCAGACAAGCGGGAGGGCCGGTTGAGCAGTTCTTC. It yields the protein CAGRQAGGPVEQFF.

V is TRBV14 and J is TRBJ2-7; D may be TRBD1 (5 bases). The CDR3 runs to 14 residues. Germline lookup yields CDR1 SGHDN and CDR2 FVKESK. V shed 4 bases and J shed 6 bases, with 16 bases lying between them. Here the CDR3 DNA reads TGTGCCAGCAGCCCGATAGCCTCGACAGTCGAGCAGTACTTC. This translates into CASSPIASTVEQYF. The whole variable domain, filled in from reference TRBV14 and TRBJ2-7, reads EAGVTQFPSHSVIEKGQTVTLRCDPISGHDNLYWYRRVMGKEIKFLLHFVKESKQDESGMPNNRFLAERTGGTYSTLKVQPAELEDSGVYFCASSPIASTVEQYFGPGTRLTVT.

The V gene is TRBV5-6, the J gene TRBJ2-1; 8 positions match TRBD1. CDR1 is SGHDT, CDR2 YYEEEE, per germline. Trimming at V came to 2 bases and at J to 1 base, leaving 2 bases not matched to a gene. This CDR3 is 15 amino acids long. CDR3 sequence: CASSLRDRSYNEQFF. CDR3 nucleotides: TGTGCCAGCAGCTTACGGGACAGGTCCTACAATGAGCAGTTCTTC. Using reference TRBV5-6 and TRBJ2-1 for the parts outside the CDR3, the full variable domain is DAGVTQSPTHLIKTRGQQVTLRCSPKSGHDTVSWYQQALGQGPQFIFQYYEEEERQRGNFPDRFSGHQFPNYSSELNVNALLLGDSALYLCASSLRDRSYNEQFFGPGTRLTVL.

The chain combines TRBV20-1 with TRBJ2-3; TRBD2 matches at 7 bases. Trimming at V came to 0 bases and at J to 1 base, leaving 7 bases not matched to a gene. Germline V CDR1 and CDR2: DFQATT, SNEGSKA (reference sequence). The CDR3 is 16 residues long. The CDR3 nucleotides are TGCAGTGCTAGAGATGGCGGGGGAGCTGGCACAGATACGCAGTATTTT. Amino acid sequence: CSARDGGGAGTDTQYF.

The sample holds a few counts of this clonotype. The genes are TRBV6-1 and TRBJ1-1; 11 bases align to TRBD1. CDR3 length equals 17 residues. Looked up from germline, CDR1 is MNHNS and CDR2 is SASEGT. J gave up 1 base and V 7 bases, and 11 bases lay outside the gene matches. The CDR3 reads CASTISGQGVGNTEAFF. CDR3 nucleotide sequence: TGTGCCAGCACCATCTCGGGACAGGGGGTCGGGAACACTGAAGCTTTCTTT.

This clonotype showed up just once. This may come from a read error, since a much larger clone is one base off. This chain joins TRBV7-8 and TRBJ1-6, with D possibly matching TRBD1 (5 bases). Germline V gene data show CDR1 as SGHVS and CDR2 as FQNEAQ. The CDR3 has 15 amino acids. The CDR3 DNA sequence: TGTGCCAGCGGCTTAGGGGTAGTGGGGAACTCACCCCTCCACTTT. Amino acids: CASGLGVVGNSPLHF.

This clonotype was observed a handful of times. The CDR3 loop reads CASSISVYGYTF. CDR3 nucleotides: TGTGCCAGTAGTATCTCGGTCTATGGCTACACCTTC. The chain uses TRBV19 and TRBJ1-2, with unresolved D. V lost 3 bases and J 4 bases, leaving 6 bases between the germline ends. The CDR3 loop spans 12 amino acids. The germline gives CDR1 LNHDA, CDR2 SQIVND (reference sequence). Full variable domain (remainder filled in from reference TRBV19 and TRBJ1-2): DGGITQSPKYLFRKEGQNVTLSCEQNLNHDAMYWYRQDPGQGLRLIYYSQIVNDFQKGDIAEGYSVSREKKESFPLTVTSAQKNPTAFYLCASSISVYGYTFGSGTRLTVV.

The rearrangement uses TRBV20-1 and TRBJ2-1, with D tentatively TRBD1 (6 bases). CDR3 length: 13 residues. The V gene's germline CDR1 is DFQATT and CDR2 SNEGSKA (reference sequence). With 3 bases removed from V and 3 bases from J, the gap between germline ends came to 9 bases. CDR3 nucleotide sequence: TGCAGTGCTAGTCCGGGACACTACAATGAGCAGTTCTTC. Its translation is CSASPGHYNEQFF.

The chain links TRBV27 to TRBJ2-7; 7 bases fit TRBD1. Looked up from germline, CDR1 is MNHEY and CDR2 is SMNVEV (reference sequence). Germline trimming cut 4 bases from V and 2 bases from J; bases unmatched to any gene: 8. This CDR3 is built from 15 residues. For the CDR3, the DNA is TGTGCCAGCAGTTCATTTGGGACAGCTACCTACGAGCAGTACTTC. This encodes CASSSFGTATYEQYF.

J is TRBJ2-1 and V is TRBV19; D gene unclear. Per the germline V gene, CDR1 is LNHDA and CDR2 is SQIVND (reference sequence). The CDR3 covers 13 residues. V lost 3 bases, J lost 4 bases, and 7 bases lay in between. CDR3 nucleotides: TGTGCCAGTAGTATTAACTATTACAATGAGCAGTTCTTC. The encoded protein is CASSINYYNEQFF.

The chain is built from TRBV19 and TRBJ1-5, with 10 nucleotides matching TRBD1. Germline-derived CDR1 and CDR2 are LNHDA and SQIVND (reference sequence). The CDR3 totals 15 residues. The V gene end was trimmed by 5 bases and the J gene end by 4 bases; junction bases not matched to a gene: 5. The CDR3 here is CASSATGGKNQPQHF. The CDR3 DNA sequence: TGTGCCAGTAGTGCGACAGGGGGCAAAAATCAGCCCCAGCATTTT.